This T cell receptor beta chain was found in a study of blood T cell repertoires in COVID-19. Looking at the study overall: Donors in the United States, Italy and Spain gave samples during acute or convalescent COVID-19. PBMCs, B-cell-depleted T cells, or T cells were the source of the cDNA or gDNA that made up the material.

The CDR3 loop spans 14 amino acids. CDR1 is ENHRY and CDR2 is SYGVKD in the germline V gene. The J segment lost 8 bases and the V segment lost 5 bases, leaving 8 bases of the junction unmatched. Under the authors' procedure: Reference gene primer amplification gave estimated nucleated cell counts. Sequencing used immunoSEQ multiplex PCR; TCRdb keeps in-frame clones, though not all of them. V, J and clone size reflect that table, while D and trimming were determined from the DNA. The profile shows more than 250,000 clones, 70% to 90% of them singletons. The gene calls are TRBV10-3 and TRBJ2-1, with TRBD2 identical over 8 bases. Sequenced input: peripheral blood. This receptor was obtained from a man aged 18-30 years with active or convalescent COVID-19. In DNA, the CDR3 is TGTGCCATCAGTCCCCCGGGGGGGACGGATGAGCAGTTCTTC. This sequence encodes CAISPPGGTDEQFF.